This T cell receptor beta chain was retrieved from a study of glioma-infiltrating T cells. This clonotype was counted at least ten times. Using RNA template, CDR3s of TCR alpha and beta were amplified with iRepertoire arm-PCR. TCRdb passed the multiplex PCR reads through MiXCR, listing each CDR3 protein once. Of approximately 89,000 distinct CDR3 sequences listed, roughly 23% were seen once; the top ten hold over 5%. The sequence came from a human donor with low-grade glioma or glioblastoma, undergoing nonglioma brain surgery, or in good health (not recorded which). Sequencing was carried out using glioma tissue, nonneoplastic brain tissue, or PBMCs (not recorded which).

CDR3 in DNA: TGTGCCAGCACACCGACAGCCGTCCATGAGCAGTTCTTC. It encodes CASTPTAVHEQFF. The V gene is TRBV27, the J gene TRBJ2-1; D perhaps matches TRBD1 (5 bases). The germline gives CDR1 MNHEY, CDR2 SMNVEV (reference sequence). This CDR3 contains 13 residues. The V gene lost 7 bases and the J gene lost 8 bases, with 15 bases spanning the gap.